Detailed here is one T cell receptor (beta chain). These data come from a study of shared clonotypes between healthy human individuals. Trimming left V 3 bases short and J 2 bases short, with 14 bases between. The CDR3 runs to 16 residues. Germline CDR1 is LNHDA and CDR2 is SQIVND (reference sequence). An assay was performed, and its level was deep. TCRdb's table, derived via immunoSEQ multiplex PCR, lists solely in-frame clones and lacks some. The sample includes 1.6 million or so clones, approximately 98.5% of them seen just once. The sample comprised naive CD4+ T cells sorted from blood. Described subset: CD45RA+ positively selected. V gene TRBV19 combines with J gene TRBJ1-5; D may be TRBD1 (5 bases). The sequence came from a man younger than 45 in good health. The chain's CDR3 is CASSILGAGGNQPQHF. CDR3 nucleotide sequence: TGTGCCAGTAGTATCCTCGGGGCGGGGGGCAATCAGCCCCAGCATTTT.